These T cell receptor beta chains were read from a single sample in a study of T cells after yellow fever vaccination. TCRdb passed the 5' RACE reads through MiXCR, listing each CDR3 protein once. The table lists hundreds of thousands of distinct CDR3 sequences, 6.2% of them singletons, with approximately 15% in the top ten. This sample comprised PBMCs, obtained 5 days after the yellow fever booster vaccination. Receptors were obtained from a man aged 25 to 45 who received the YFV17D yellow fever vaccine. CDR3s include the opening cysteine and the closing phenylalanine or tryptophan. The D gene is left open where the match is weak. The size entry is marked missing in some rows and otherwise reads once, few, many or a size class.

D gene: TRBD2
clone size: many
V gene: TRBV7-2
J gene: TRBJ2-3
CDR3 DNA: TGTGCCAGCAGCCAAGCGGGAGGAGGCACAGATACGCAGTATTTT
CDR3 protein: CASSQAGGGTDTQYF

D gene: .
clone size: few
V gene: TRBV6-5
J gene: TRBJ2-5
CDR3 DNA: TGTGCCAGCAGTTACTCGAACACCTGGGGCGAGACCCAGTACTTC
CDR3 protein: CASSYSNTWGETQYF

D gene: .
clone size: few
V gene: TRBV7-2
J gene: TRBJ2-1
CDR3 DNA: TGTGCCAGCAGTTACTCCCTAATAAATGAGCAGTTCTTC
CDR3 protein: CASSYSLINEQFF

D gene: .
clone size: many
V gene: TRBV5-6
J gene: TRBJ1-1
CDR3 DNA: TGTGCCAGCAGCCCCCAGGGCCTTGAAGCTTTCTTT
CDR3 protein: CASSPQGLEAFF

D gene: TRBD2
clone size: .
V gene: TRBV12-5
J gene: TRBJ2-1
CDR3 DNA: TGTGCTAGTGGTCAAGGGGACAGGGAGGTAGCGGGAGGGTCCTACAATGAGCAGTTCTTC
CDR3 protein: CASGQGDREVAGGSYNEQFF

D gene: TRBD2
clone size: many
V gene: TRBV20-1
J gene: TRBJ2-3
CDR3 DNA: TGCAGTGTCAAGAGAGGACTAGCGGAGTCTACTAGCACAGATACGCAGTATTTT
CDR3 protein: CSVKRGLAESTSTDTQYF

D gene: .
clone size: many
V gene: TRBV18
J gene: TRBJ2-1
CDR3 DNA: TGTGCCAGCTCACCGGGGGAGCCCCGGGGGGAGCAGTTCTTC
CDR3 protein: CASSPGEPRGEQFF

D gene: .
clone size: .
V gene: TRBV19
J gene: TRBJ2-7
CDR3 DNA: TGTGCCAGTAGTCCGACCGGAGGGGATGCCTACGAGCAGTACTTC
CDR3 protein: CASSPTGGDAYEQYF

D gene: TRBD2
clone size: many
V gene: TRBV20-1
J gene: TRBJ2-4
CDR3 DNA: TGCAGTGCTTGCCGACTAGCGGGAATTTGCATTCAGTACTTC
CDR3 protein: CSACRLAGICIQYF

D gene: .
clone size: few
V gene: TRBV1
J gene: TRBJ2-5
CDR3 DNA: TGCACCAGCAACTCCACTAGAAAATCTAATGAGACCCAGTACTTC
CDR3 protein: CTSNSTRKSNETQYF

D gene: .
clone size: few
V gene: TRBV7-2
J gene: TRBJ1-5
CDR3 DNA: TGTGCCAGCAGCCGGAGGGCAGGCGGAGATCAGCCCCAGCATTTT
CDR3 protein: CASSRRAGGDQPQHF

D gene: TRBD2
clone size: few
V gene: TRBV6-2/TRBV6-3
J gene: TRBJ2-3
CDR3 DNA: TGTGCCAGCAGTTCCAACAGCGGGAGGTCCACAGATACGCAGTATTTT
CDR3 protein: CASSSNSGRSTDTQYF

D gene: .
clone size: .
V gene: TRBV20-1
J gene: TRBJ2-2
CDR3 DNA: TGCAGTGCTGGAGATCCCAGCGGAAACACCGGGGAGCTGTTTTTT
CDR3 protein: CSAGDPSGNTGELFF

D gene: TRBD2
clone size: few
V gene: TRBV7-9
J gene: TRBJ2-7
CDR3 DNA: TGTGCCAGCAGCTTAGTACTAGCGGGAGACAACGAGCAGTACTTC
CDR3 protein: CASSLVLAGDNEQYF

D gene: TRBD2
clone size: .
V gene: TRBV7-2
J gene: TRBJ2-3
CDR3 DNA: TGTGCCAGCAGCCCGACCAGGTGGCGGGAGAAAACAGATACGCAGTATTTT
CDR3 protein: CASSPTRWREKTDTQYF

D gene: TRBD2
clone size: .
V gene: TRBV20-1
J gene: TRBJ2-7
CDR3 DNA: TGCTGTGCTAGAGACCTACTAGCGGGAGTTCTCCCGGAGGAGCAGTACTTC
CDR3 protein: CCARDLLAGVLPEEQYF

D gene: TRBD2
clone size: many
V gene: TRBV6-5
J gene: TRBJ2-1
CDR3 DNA: TGTGCCAGCAGTTACCAAACGGGAGGGCCTTTTGAGCAGTTCTTC
CDR3 protein: CASSYQTGGPFEQFF

D gene: TRBD1
clone size: few
V gene: TRBV19
J gene: TRBJ2-5
CDR3 DNA: TGTGCCAGTAGTTCCAGAGGGACAGGGGGCTTGGAGACCCAGTACTTC
CDR3 protein: CASSSRGTGGLETQYF

D gene: .
clone size: .
V gene: TRBV6-2/TRBV6-3
J gene: TRBJ2-1
CDR3 DNA: TGTGCCAGCAGTAGGTTTTCCAGCAATGAGCAGTTCTTC
CDR3 protein: CASSRFSSNEQFF

D gene: .
clone size: few
V gene: TRBV7-8
J gene: TRBJ2-7
CDR3 DNA: TGTGCCAGCAGCTTAGCACCACTTGGGGGCTCTTACGAGCAGTACTTC
CDR3 protein: CASSLAPLGGSYEQYF

D gene: .
clone size: many
V gene: TRBV15
J gene: TRBJ1-5
CDR3 DNA: TGTGCCACCAGCAGAGGCCTCGAAAATCAGCCCCAGCATTTT
CDR3 protein: CATSRGLENQPQHF

D gene: .
clone size: .
V gene: TRBV18
J gene: TRBJ1-1
CDR3 DNA: TGTGCCAGCTCACCACCGGGGGCAGGGAACACTGAAGCTTTCTTT
CDR3 protein: CASSPPGAGNTEAFF

D gene: .
clone size: few
V gene: TRBV20-1
J gene: TRBJ2-7
CDR3 DNA: TGCAGTGCTAGATTGCCAGGGAACTCCTACGAGCAGTACTTC
CDR3 protein: CSARLPGNSYEQYF

D gene: .
clone size: few
V gene: TRBV4-2
J gene: TRBJ1-1
CDR3 DNA: TGTGCCAGCAGCCAAAACGGTGGAGGCCTGAACACTGAAGCTTTCTTT
CDR3 protein: CASSQNGGGLNTEAFF

D gene: .
clone size: many
V gene: TRBV7-2
J gene: TRBJ2-3
CDR3 DNA: TGTGCCAGCAGCTTAGTGTCTAGCACAGATACGCAGTATTTT
CDR3 protein: CASSLVSSTDTQYF

D gene: .
clone size: many
V gene: TRBV7-9
J gene: TRBJ2-3
CDR3 DNA: TGTGCCAGCAGCCCCTCGAGGAGGTCTAGCACAGATACGCAGTATTTT
CDR3 protein: CASSPSRRSSTDTQYF

D gene: .
clone size: .
V gene: TRBV6-2/TRBV6-3
J gene: TRBJ2-7
CDR3 DNA: TGTGCCAGCAGTTACTTTGGGCGCGAGCAGTGCTTC
CDR3 protein: CASSYFGREQCF

D gene: .
clone size: few
V gene: TRBV18
J gene: TRBJ2-7
CDR3 DNA: TGTGCCAGCTCACCACTCAAGGTGGGCTACGAGCAGTACTTC
CDR3 protein: CASSPLKVGYEQYF